These 2 T cell receptor beta chains share one sample of origin, sequenced in a study of control samples from healthy donors and cancer patients (dated by TCRdb to the early 2020s). Receptors were amplified or captured by the immunoSEQ multiplex PCR assay. TCRdb retrieved this table from immuneACCESS and kept in-frame rearrangements only. Not all clones are present; in checked studies, unresolved V genes account for under half, and no reason is known for the remainder. The sample profile shows about 3,000 clones; 85% to 95% of them were found once. The ten most abundant clones make up about 30% of the sample. Sequencing was done on a sample of PBMCs. The receptors derive from a man aged 70-80 years with lung cancer.

DNA of the CDR3: TGTGCCAGCAGTGAAAGAGGCTATCAGCCCCAGCATTTT. Residues: CASSERGYQPQHF. The chain has TRBV6-1 and TRBJ1-5; D unresolved. The CDR3 totals 13 residues. The ends were cut back, 2 bases at V and 5 bases at J, with 7 bases in the middle. Germline V gene sequence: CDR1 MNHNS, CDR2 SASEGT.

V and J are TRBV20-1 and TRBJ1-5, with D possibly TRBD1 on 6 matching bases. This CDR3 is 15 amino acids long. The germline V gene has CDR1 DFQATT and CDR2 SNEGSKA (reference sequence). V dropped 3 bases and J dropped 6 bases, with 18 bases sitting between them. This CDR3 is CSASLLQGTAQPQHF. The CDR3 coding sequence is TGCAGTGCTAGTTTGTTACAGGGTACGGCTCAGCCCCAGCATTTT.